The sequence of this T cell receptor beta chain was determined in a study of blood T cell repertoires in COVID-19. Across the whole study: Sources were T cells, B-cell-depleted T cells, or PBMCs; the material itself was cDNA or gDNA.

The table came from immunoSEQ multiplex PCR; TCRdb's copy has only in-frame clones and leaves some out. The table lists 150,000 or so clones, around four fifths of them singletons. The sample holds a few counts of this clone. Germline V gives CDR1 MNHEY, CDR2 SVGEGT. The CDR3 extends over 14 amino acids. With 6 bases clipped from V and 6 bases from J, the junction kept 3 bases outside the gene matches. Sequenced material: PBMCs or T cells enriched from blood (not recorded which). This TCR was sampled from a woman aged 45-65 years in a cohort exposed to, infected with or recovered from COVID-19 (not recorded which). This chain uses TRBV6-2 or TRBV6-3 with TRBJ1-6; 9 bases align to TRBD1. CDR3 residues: CASSPTGGNSPLHF. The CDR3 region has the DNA TGTGCCAGCAGCCCGACAGGGGGTAATTCACCCCTCCACTTT.